A single sample gave rise to the 17 T cell receptor beta chains below, sequenced in a study of T cells in Graves' hyperthyroidism and ophthalmopathy. The CDR3 regions of TCR beta were amplified from RNA transcripts. Researchers ran a first-round RT-PCR on the TCR CDR3 using the HTBI primer set. MiXCR was run by TCRdb on the multiplex PCR reads, yielding one entry per CDR3 protein. The table lists about 480,000 distinct CDR3 sequences, approximately 14% of them singletons. Input material: blood. The receptor source for this set is a woman under 30 with Graves' hyperthyroidism.

This clonotype was seen repeatedly, ten times or more. The chain is built from TRBV29-1 and TRBJ1-1; unclear D gene. In germline, CDR1 is SQVTM, CDR2 ANQGSEA. With 7 bases removed from V and 2 bases from J, the gap between germline ends came to 23 bases. This CDR3 is 16 amino acids long. CDR3 sequence: CSAYGPSNYKNTEAFF. CDR3 in DNA: TGCAGCGCCTATGGACCGAGCAATTACAAAAACACTGAAGCTTTCTTT.

This clonotype has a count of ten or more. CDR3 region: CATSDSEKLFF. The CDR3 coding sequence is TGTGCCACCAGTGACAGTGAAAAACTGTTTTTT. The V gene is TRBV24-1, the J gene TRBJ1-4, with unresolved D. Trimming cost V 4 bases and J 7 bases, with 3 bases left between them. Germline V gives CDR1 KGHDR, CDR2 SFDVKD. The CDR3 is made up of 11 amino acids.

This clonotype was counted between two and nine times. The chain employs TRBV9 and TRBJ1-1; no clear D gene. In germline, CDR1 is SGDLS, CDR2 YYNGEE. Deletions cut 0 bases from V and 11 bases from J, with 14 bases between. The CDR3 contains 13 residues. The CDR3 region is CASSVGVSSHAFF. CDR3 DNA sequence: TGTGCCAGCAGCGTAGGGGTGTCGTCCCACGCTTTCTTT. Full variable domain (missing parts from reference TRBV9 and TRBJ1-1): DSGVTQTPKHLITATGQRVTLRCSPRSGDLSVYWYQQSLDQGLQFLIQYYNGEERAKGNILERFSAQQFPDLHSELNLSSLELGDSALYFCASSVGVSSHAFFGQGTRLTVV.

This clonotype has at least ten counts. The chain employs TRBV5-1 and TRBJ1-5; TRBD1 agrees at 12 bases. V lost 4 bases to trimming and J lost 4 bases; unmatched junction nucleotides: 6. The CDR3 is made up of 16 amino acids. Germline values: CDR1 SGHRS, CDR2 YFSETQ. CDR3 sequence reads: CASSPEGQGANQPQHF. The CDR3 DNA reads TGCGCCAGCAGCCCGGAGGGACAGGGGGCTAATCAGCCCCAGCATTTT.

Many counts were recorded for this clonotype. The chain has TRBV20-1 and TRBJ2-1; 12 bases agree with TRBD2. The CDR3 runs to 16 residues. V gave up 6 bases and J gave up 6 bases; unmatched junction bases: 12. Germline V CDR1 and CDR2: DFQATT, SNEGSKA (reference sequence). Here the CDR3 reads CSAPSPTSGSGNEQFF. The DNA for the CDR3 is TGCAGTGCCCCGTCCCCGACTAGCGGGAGCGGCAATGAGCAGTTCTTC.

This clonotype was counted only a few times. This chain links TRBV7-9 with TRBJ2-1; a possible D gene is TRBD1 (5 bases). Trimming stripped 0 bases from V and 8 bases from J, with 14 bases between. Per the germline V gene, CDR1 is SEHNR and CDR2 is FQNEAQ (reference sequence). The CDR3 runs to 15 residues. The CDR3: CASSLAVQGGHEQFF. The CDR3 DNA reads as TGTGCCAGCAGCTTAGCGGTCCAGGGTGGCCATGAGCAGTTCTTC. The whole variable domain, filled in from reference TRBV7-9 and TRBJ2-1, reads DTGVSQNPRHKITKRGQNVTFRCDPISEHNRLYWYRQTLGQGPEFLTYFQNEAQLEKSRLLSDRFSAERPKGSFSTLEIQRTEQGDSAMYLCASSLAVQGGHEQFFGPGTRLTVL.

At least ten counts were recorded for this clonotype. The rearrangement uses TRBV28 and TRBJ1-5, with D hard to call. The V gene lost 3 bases and the J gene lost 9 bases, with 9 bases spanning the gap. CDR1 is MDHEN, CDR2 SYDVKM, per germline. The CDR3 spans 12 residues. In DNA, the CDR3 is TGTGCCAGCAGTTTGGCTGATTTGCCCCAGCATTTT. It encodes CASSLADLPQHF.

Many counts were recorded for this clonotype. This chain joins TRBV30 and TRBJ2-7; maybe TRBD1 (6 bases). The CDR3 has 13 residues. V was shortened by 1 base and J by 5 bases, with 12 bases between the two germline ends. The germline V gene has CDR1 GTSNPN and CDR2 SVGIG (reference sequence). The CDR3 spells CAWSAGTINEQYV. CDR3 in DNA: TGTGCCTGGAGTGCCGGGACAATCAACGAGCAGTACGTC.

The sample holds many counts of this clonotype. Germline and junction disagree at one end, which may indicate a read error. This chain connects TRBV12-5 to TRBJ2-1; D gene unclear. Germline CDR1 and CDR2: LGHNT and FRNRAP. The CDR3 is 16 residues long. CDR3 sequence reads: CVSATNEAASYNEQFF. The DNA of the CDR3 is TGTGTTAGTGCCACAAATGAGGCCGCCTCCTACAATGAGCAGTTCTTC.

The CDR3 reads CSASGQGDTIYF. CDR3 DNA sequence: TGCAGTGCTTCGGGACAGGGGGACACCATATATTTT. The chain combines TRBV20-1 with TRBJ1-3; 11 bases are shared with TRBD1. V was pared by 5 bases and J by 8 bases, with 2 bases of the junction left unmatched. Germline-derived CDR1 and CDR2 are DFQATT and SNEGSKA (reference sequence). The CDR3 has 12 amino acids.

This clonotype was recorded a few times. The V gene is TRBV9, the J gene TRBJ1-3; D unresolved. The CDR3 runs 15 residues. V shed 3 bases and J shed 0 bases, with 10 bases lying between them. Germline CDR1 reads SGDLS; CDR2 reads YYNGEE. CDR3 protein: CASSDGLDSGNTIYF. DNA of the CDR3: TGTGCCAGCAGCGACGGCTTGGACTCTGGAAACACCATATATTTT.

This clonotype has at least ten counts. This chain links TRBV20-1 with TRBJ1-1; D is unclear. Germline CDR1 reads DFQATT; CDR2 reads SNEGSKA (reference sequence). The CDR3 totals 13 residues. Trimming removed 0 bases at V and 6 bases at J, with 11 bases between. The chain's CDR3 is CSAREAGAAEAFF. As DNA, the CDR3 is TGCAGTGCTAGAGAGGCAGGTGCAGCTGAAGCTTTCTTT.

This clonotype was seen at least ten times. The chain uses TRBV3-1 and TRBJ1-2; D possibly corresponds to TRBD1 (6 bases). This CDR3 comprises 15 residues. Germline V gene sequence: CDR1 LGHDT, CDR2 YNNKEL (reference sequence). Trimming cost V 0 bases and J 4 bases, with 12 bases left between them. CDR3 sequence reads: CASSQEGGGIYGYTF. In DNA form, the CDR3 reads TGTGCCAGCAGCCAAGAAGGTGGGGGCATCTATGGCTACACCTTC.

This clonotype has a count of ten or more. The chain combines TRBV20-1 with TRBJ2-1, with D perhaps TRBD2 (5 bases). The CDR3 consists of 14 residues. The V end lost 1 base, the J end lost 4 bases, and 11 bases lay between the germline ends. Germline assignment: CDR1 DFQATT and CDR2 SNEGSKA (reference sequence). CDR3 sequence: CSARAKRFYNEQFF. Written as DNA, the CDR3 is TGCAGTGCTAGAGCAAAGCGGTTTTACAATGAGCAGTTCTTC.

This clonotype was detected ten times or more. The gene calls are TRBV9 and TRBJ2-1; D is perhaps TRBD1 (6 bases). With 1 base removed from V and 7 bases from J, the gap between germline ends came to 21 bases. Germline lookup yields CDR1 SGDLS and CDR2 YYNGEE. The CDR3 has 17 residues. CDR3 residues: CASSVYGSRQERNEQFF. The CDR3 DNA reads TGTGCCAGCAGCGTATATGGATCAAGACAGGAGAGAAATGAGCAGTTCTTC.

This clonotype was found many times. The chain has TRBV12-3 or TRBV12-4 and TRBJ2-7, with unresolved D. The CDR3 totals 16 residues. Trimming cost V 5 bases and J 0 bases, with 17 bases left between them. The CDR3 DNA reads TGTGCCAGCAGTCCAGGTGAGAGGCAGAGCTCCTACGAGCAGTACTTC. The encoded protein is CASSPGERQSSYEQYF.

With respect to this clonotype: A clone one base away is much larger, so this may be a read error. V gene TRBV2 combines with J gene TRBJ2-2; a weak D match, TRBD2 (6 bases). Germline loops: CDR1 SNHLY, CDR2 FYNNEI. CDR3 length equals 14 residues. The CDR3 region is CASTAMGRTGGLFF. CDR3 coding DNA: TGTGCCAGCACTGCTATGGGCAGGACCGGGGGGCTGTTTTTT.